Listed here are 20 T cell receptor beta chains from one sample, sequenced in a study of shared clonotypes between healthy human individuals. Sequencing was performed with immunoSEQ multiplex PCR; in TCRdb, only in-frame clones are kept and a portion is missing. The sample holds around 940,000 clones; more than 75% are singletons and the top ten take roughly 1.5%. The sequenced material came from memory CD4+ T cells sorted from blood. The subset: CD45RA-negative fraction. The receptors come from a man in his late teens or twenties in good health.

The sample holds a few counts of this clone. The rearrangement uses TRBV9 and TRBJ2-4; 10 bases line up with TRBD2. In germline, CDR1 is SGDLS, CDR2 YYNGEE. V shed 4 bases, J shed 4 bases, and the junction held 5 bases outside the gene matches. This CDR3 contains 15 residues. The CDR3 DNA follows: TGTGCCAGCAGCTCCCCGGGACTAGCGAAAAACATTCAGTACTTC. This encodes CASSSPGLAKNIQYF.

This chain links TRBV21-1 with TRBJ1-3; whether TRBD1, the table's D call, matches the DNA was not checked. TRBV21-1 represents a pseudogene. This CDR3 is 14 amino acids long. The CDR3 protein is CASSIRTGGNTIYF. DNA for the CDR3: TGTGCCAGCAGCATCCGGACAGGTGGAAACACCATATATTTT.

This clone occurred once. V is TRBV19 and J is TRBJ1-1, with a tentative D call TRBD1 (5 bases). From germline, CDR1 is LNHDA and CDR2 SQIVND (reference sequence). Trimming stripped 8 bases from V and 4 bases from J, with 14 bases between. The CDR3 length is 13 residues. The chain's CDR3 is CASGDRLRTEAFF. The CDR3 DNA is TGTGCCAGTGGGGACCGCTTGCGCACTGAAGCTTTCTTT.

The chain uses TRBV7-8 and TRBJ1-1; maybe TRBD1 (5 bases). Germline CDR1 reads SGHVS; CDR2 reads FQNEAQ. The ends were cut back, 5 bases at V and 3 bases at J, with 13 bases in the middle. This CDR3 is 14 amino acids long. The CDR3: CASSGDQGDTEAFF. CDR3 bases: TGTGCCAGCAGCGGAGACCAGGGAGACACTGAAGCTTTCTTT.

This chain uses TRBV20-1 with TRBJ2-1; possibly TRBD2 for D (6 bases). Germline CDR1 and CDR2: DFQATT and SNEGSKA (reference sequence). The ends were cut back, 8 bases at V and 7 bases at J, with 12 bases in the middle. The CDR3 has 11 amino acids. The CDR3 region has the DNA TGCAGTACCCCCGGGAGAAATGAGCAGTTCTTC. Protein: CSTPGRNEQFF.

As DNA, the CDR3 is TGTGCCAGCAGCTTGGATTCTCGGAACACTGAAGCTTTCTTT. It encodes CASSLDSRNTEAFF. The chain is built from TRBV5-6 and TRBJ1-1; D call uncertain. V dropped 0 bases and J dropped 1 base, with 7 bases sitting between them. Per the germline V gene, CDR1 is SGHDT and CDR2 is YYEEEE. This CDR3 is built from 14 residues. Full variable domain (remainder filled in from reference TRBV5-6 and TRBJ1-1): DAGVTQSPTHLIKTRGQQVTLRCSPKSGHDTVSWYQQALGQGPQFIFQYYEEEERQRGNFPDRFSGHQFPNYSSELNVNALLLGDSALYLCASSLDSRNTEAFFGQGTRLTVV.

CDR3 residues: CASSQDHTGEETQYF. Written as DNA, the CDR3 is TGCGCCAGCAGCCAAGATCATACGGGGGAAGAGACCCAGTACTTC. The chain carries TRBV4-3 and TRBJ2-5; possibly TRBD2 for D (6 bases). CDR1 and CDR2 (germline): LGHNA, YSLEER. This CDR3 contains 15 residues. V was clipped by 0 bases and J by 3 bases, with 11 bases between them.

The CDR3 coding sequence is TGTGCCAGCAGGCGATCAGGGCAATACAATTCACCCCTCCACTTT. It specifies CASRRSGQYNSPLHF. This chain uses TRBV28 with TRBJ1-6, with D maybe TRBD1 (5 bases). The CDR3 spans 15 residues. Germline-derived CDR1 and CDR2 are MDHEN and SYDVKM. V was trimmed by 6 bases and J by 7 bases, leaving 16 bases between them.

CDR3 sequence reads: CASSLSQGNYEQYF. As DNA, the CDR3 is TGTGCCAGCAGCTTGAGCCAGGGTAACTACGAGCAGTACTTC. The chain is built from TRBV5-4 and TRBJ2-7; possibly TRBD1 for D (5 bases). This CDR3 is 14 amino acids long. The germline V gene encodes CDR1 SGHNT and CDR2 YYREEE (reference sequence). V lost 1 base, J lost 3 bases, and 11 bases lay in between.

As DNA, the CDR3 is TGTGCCAGCAGTCCCCGCGCCCAGGGGTACAAGAACAATGAGCAGTTCTTC. Translated: CASSPRAQGYKNNEQFF. The chain uses TRBV27 and TRBJ2-1, with D maybe TRBD1 (6 bases). This CDR3 has 17 residues. Trimming took off 5 bases at V and 5 bases at J, with 22 bases between the two ends. Germline V gives CDR1 MNHEY, CDR2 SMNVEV (reference sequence).

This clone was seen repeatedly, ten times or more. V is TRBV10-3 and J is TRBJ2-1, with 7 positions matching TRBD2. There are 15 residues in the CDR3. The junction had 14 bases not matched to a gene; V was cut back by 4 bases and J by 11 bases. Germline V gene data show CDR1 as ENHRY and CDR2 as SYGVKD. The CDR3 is CAISVMASGPPKQFF. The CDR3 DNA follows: TGTGCCATCAGTGTAATGGCTAGCGGTCCCCCAAAGCAGTTCTTC.

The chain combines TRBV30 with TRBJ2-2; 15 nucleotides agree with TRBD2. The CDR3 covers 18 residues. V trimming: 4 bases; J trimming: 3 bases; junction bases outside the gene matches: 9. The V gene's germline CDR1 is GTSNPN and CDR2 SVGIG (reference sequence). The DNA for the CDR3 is TGTGCCTGGAAGATGGGACTAGCGGGAGGTCGTTACACCGGGGAGCTGTTTTTT. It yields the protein CAWKMGLAGGRYTGELFF.

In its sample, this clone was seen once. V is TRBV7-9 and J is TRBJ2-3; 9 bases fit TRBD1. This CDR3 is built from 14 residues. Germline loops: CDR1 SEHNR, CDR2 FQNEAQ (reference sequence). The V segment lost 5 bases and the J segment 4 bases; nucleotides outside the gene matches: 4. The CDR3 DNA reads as TGTGCCAGCAGCACAGGGGGCAGGGCAGATACGCAGTATTTT. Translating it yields CASSTGGRADTQYF.

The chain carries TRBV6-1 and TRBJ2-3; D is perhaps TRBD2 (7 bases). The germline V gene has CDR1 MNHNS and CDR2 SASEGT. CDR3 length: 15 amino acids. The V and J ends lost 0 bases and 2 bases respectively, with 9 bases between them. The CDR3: CASSEAGGPTDTQYF. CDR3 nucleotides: TGTGCCAGCAGTGAAGCGGGGGGGCCCACAGATACGCAGTATTTT.

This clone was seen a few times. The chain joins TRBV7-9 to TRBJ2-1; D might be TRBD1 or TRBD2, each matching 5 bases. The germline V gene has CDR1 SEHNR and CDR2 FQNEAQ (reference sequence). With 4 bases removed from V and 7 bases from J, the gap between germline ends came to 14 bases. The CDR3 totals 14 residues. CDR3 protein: CASSYRDPTNEQFF. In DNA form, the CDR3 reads TGTGCCAGCAGCTACCGGGACCCCACGAATGAGCAGTTCTTC.

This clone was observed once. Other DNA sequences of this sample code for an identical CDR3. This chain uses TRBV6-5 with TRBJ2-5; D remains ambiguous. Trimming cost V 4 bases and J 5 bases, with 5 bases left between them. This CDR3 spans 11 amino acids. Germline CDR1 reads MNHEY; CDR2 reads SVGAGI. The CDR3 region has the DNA TGTGCCAGCAGTTCGCGCGAGACCCAGTACTTC. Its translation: CASSSRETQYF.

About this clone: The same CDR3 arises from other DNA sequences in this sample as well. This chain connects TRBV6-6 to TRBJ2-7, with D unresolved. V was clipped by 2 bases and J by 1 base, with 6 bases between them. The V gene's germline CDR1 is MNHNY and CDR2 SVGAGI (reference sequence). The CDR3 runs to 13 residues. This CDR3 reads CASSYGESYEQYF. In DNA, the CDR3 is TGTGCCAGCAGTTACGGAGAATCCTACGAGCAGTACTTC.

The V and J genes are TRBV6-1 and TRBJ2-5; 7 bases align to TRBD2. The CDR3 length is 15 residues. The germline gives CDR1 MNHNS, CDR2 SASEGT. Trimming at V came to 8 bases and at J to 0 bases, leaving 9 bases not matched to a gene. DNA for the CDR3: TGTGCCAGCTCATCTTGGGGGGGGTACCAAGAGACCCAGTACTTC. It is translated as CASSSWGGYQETQYF.

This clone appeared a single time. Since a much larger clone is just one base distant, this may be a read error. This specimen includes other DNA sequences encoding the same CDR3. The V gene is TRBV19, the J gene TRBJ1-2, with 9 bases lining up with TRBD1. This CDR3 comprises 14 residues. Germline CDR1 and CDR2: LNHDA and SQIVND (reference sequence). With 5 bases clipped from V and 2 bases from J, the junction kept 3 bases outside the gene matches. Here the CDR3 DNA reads TGTGCCAGTAGTCCCGGACAGGGGAACTATGGCTACACCTTC. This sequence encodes CASSPGQGNYGYTF.

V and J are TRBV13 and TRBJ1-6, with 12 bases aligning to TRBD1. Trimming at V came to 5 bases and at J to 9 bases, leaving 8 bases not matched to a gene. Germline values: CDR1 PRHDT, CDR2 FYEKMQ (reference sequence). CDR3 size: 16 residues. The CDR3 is CASSQWDRGLGSPLHF. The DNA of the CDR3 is TGTGCCAGCAGCCAATGGGACAGGGGGCTCGGTTCACCCCTCCACTTT. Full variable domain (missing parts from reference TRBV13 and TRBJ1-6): AAGVIQSPRHLIKEKRETATLKCYPIPRHDTVYWYQQGPGQDPQFLISFYEKMQSDKGSIPDRFSAQQFSDYHSELNMSSLELGDSALYFCASSQWDRGLGSPLHFGNGTRLTVT.